A single sample is the source of the 21 T cell receptor beta chains below, sequenced in a study of response to subunit inactivated influenza vaccine. Each CDR3 protein is one row after TCRdb ran MiXCR on the RT-PCR reads. The sample lists hundreds of thousands of distinct CDR3 sequences, approximately 12% occurring once. The specimen was PBMCs from blood, collected on the day of vaccination. The receptors shown here come from a man over 45 who received an inactivated influenza vaccine.

This clonotype appeared a few times. V is TRBV5-1 and J is TRBJ2-2; D unresolved. The V end lost 1 base, the J end lost 7 bases, and 11 bases lay between the germline ends. Germline V CDR1 and CDR2: SGHRS, YFSETQ. The CDR3 runs to 14 residues. Written as DNA, the CDR3 is TGCGCCAGCAGCTTGTCTCCTTGGAACGGGGAGCTGTTTTTT. This translates into CASSLSPWNGELFF.

This chain uses TRBV28 with TRBJ2-7; D gene unclear. Germline V lookup: CDR1 MDHEN, CDR2 SYDVKM. V lost 5 bases, J lost 4 bases, and 12 bases lay in between. The CDR3 contains 13 residues. The CDR3 coding sequence is TGTGCCAGCAGTATGGGATTTCCTTACGAGCAGTACTTC. Amino acid sequence: CASSMGFPYEQYF. Using reference TRBV28 and TRBJ2-7 for the parts outside the CDR3, the full variable domain is DVKVTQSSRYLVKRTGEKVFLECVQDMDHENMFWYRQDPGLGLRLIYFSYDVKMKEKGDIPEGYSVSREKKERFSLILESASTNQTSMYLCASSMGFPYEQYFGPGTRLTVT.

This clonotype has more than one count but fewer than ten. The chain is built from TRBV20-1 and TRBJ2-3; a weak D match, TRBD2 (5 bases). CDR3 length: 14 amino acids. Deletions cut 1 base from V and 4 bases from J, with 12 bases between. Germline V lookup: CDR1 DFQATT, CDR2 SNEGSKA (reference sequence). The DNA for the CDR3 is TGCAGTGCTAGAGTAGCTAGCTTCGCAGATACGCAGTATTTT. Protein product: CSARVASFADTQYF.

This clonotype was found a few times. The chain joins TRBV11-1 to TRBJ2-3; possible D gene TRBD2, 5 bases. The germline V and J ends were trimmed by 5 bases and 2 bases, with 14 bases remaining between them. Germline lookup yields CDR1 SGHAT and CDR2 FQDESV (reference sequence). The CDR3 consists of 15 residues. CDR3 coding DNA: TGTGCCAGCAGCGACGAGGGAATTACCACAGATACGCAGTATTTT. Translated, it gives CASSDEGITTDTQYF.

This clonotype was detected only a few times. This chain uses TRBV20-1 with TRBJ1-2; 7 positions agree with TRBD1. With 2 bases clipped from V and 4 bases from J, the junction kept 7 bases outside the gene matches. The CDR3 loop spans 14 amino acids. Germline V gives CDR1 DFQATT, CDR2 SNEGSKA (reference sequence). CDR3 nucleotides: TGCAGTGCTAGAACAGGGGCCAGCTTCTATGGCTACACCTTC. Translating gives CSARTGASFYGYTF.

This clonotype was found a few times. This chain connects TRBV5-1 to TRBJ2-1; no definite D call. The CDR3 runs 12 residues. Germline-derived CDR1 and CDR2 are SGHRS and YFSETQ. The germline V and J ends were trimmed by 5 bases and 5 bases, with 8 bases remaining between them. Written as DNA, the CDR3 is TGCGCCAGCAGGGATTCCGACAATGAGCAGTTCTTC. Translating it yields CASRDSDNEQFF.

The genes are TRBV20-1 and TRBJ1-5, with 7 bases matching TRBD1. V lost 5 bases to trimming and J lost 1 base; unmatched junction nucleotides: 8. The length of the CDR3 is 15 residues. Germline V gene lookup returns CDR1 DFQATT and CDR2 SNEGSKA (reference sequence). In DNA form, the CDR3 reads TGCAGTGCTTCCGGACAGGTCTCCAGCAATCAGCCCCAGCATTTT. This encodes CSASGQVSSNQPQHF.

Many counts were recorded for this clonotype. The gene calls are TRBV15 and TRBJ2-1, with 9 bases lining up with TRBD2. This CDR3 spans 15 amino acids. Trimming removed 1 base from V and 4 bases from J; junction bases left unmatched: 2. The germline gives CDR1 LNHNV, CDR2 YYDKDF (reference sequence). This chain's CDR3 is CATSRVTSGYNEQFF. CDR3 DNA: TGTGCCACCAGCAGAGTTACTAGCGGGTACAATGAGCAGTTCTTC.

V gene TRBV6-1 combines with J gene TRBJ1-1; TRBD1 is a possible D gene (6 bases). CDR3 length equals 14 residues. Germline CDR1 reads MNHNS; CDR2 reads SASEGT. Trimming removed 7 bases at V and 4 bases at J, with 16 bases between. This chain's CDR3 is CASTLRRGGTEAFF. The CDR3, as DNA: TGTGCCAGCACCCTACGAAGGGGGGGCACTGAAGCTTTCTTT.

This clonotype showed up just a few times. This chain connects TRBV5-5 to TRBJ2-3, with 7 bases lining up with TRBD2. The length of the CDR3 is 17 residues. CDR1 and CDR2 (germline): SGHKS, YYEKEE (reference sequence). With 0 bases clipped from V and 6 bases from J, the junction kept 13 bases outside the gene matches. The CDR3 nucleotides are TGTGCCAGCAGCTTGGGGGGCGGGGGTAGCGGGCTGGATACGCAGTATTTT. It translates to CASSLGGGGSGLDTQYF.

The rearrangement links TRBV11-3 to TRBJ2-2; D is possibly TRBD1 or TRBD2 (5 bases each). The germline gives CDR1 SGHNT, CDR2 YENEEA. V lost 3 bases and J lost 7, with 15 bases in between. This CDR3 is 15 amino acids long. The CDR3 reads CASSFSRTRGGELFF. DNA for the CDR3: TGTGCCAGCAGCTTCTCCCGGACACGGGGCGGGGAGCTGTTTTTT. The full variable domain, with the rest looked up from reference TRBV11-3 and TRBJ2-2, is EAGVVQSPRYKIIEKKQPVAFWCNPISGHNTLYWYLQNLGQGPELLIRYENEEAVDDSQLPKDRFSAERLKGVDSTLKIQPAELGDSAVYLCASSFSRTRGGELFFGEGSRLTVL.

The CDR3 reads CASSTAGRGYEQYF. The CDR3 nucleotides read TGTGCCAGCAGTACCGCAGGGAGGGGCTACGAGCAGTACTTC. The rearrangement uses TRBV28 and TRBJ2-7; 7 nucleotides agree with TRBD2. V lost 5 bases and J lost 3; bases outside the gene matches: 7. Germline V gene data show CDR1 as MDHEN and CDR2 as SYDVKM. This CDR3 has 14 amino acids.

The chain uses TRBV9 and TRBJ2-7; TRBD2 aligns across 7 bases. With V trimmed by 4 bases and J by 2 bases, 9 bases remained unmatched. Germline V gene sequence: CDR1 SGDLS, CDR2 YYNGEE. The CDR3 length is 15 residues. The CDR3 bases are TGTGCCAGCAGCTTGGGACTACTGGCTCCCTACGAGCAGTACTTC. Its translation is CASSLGLLAPYEQYF. Supplemented by reference TRBV9 and TRBJ2-7, the full variable domain reads DSGVTQTPKHLITATGQRVTLRCSPRSGDLSVYWYQQSLDQGLQFLIQYYNGEERAKGNILERFSAQQFPDLHSELNLSSLELGDSALYFCASSLGLLAPYEQYFGPGTRLTVT.

The genes are TRBV20-1 and TRBJ1-4; the D gene is possibly TRBD1 (5 bases). V lost 4 bases, J lost 7 bases, and 13 bases lay in between. Germline V CDR1 and CDR2: DFQATT, SNEGSKA (reference sequence). The CDR3 length is 13 residues. The CDR3 spells CSAISGVSEKLFF. CDR3 bases: TGCAGTGCTATCTCGGGGGTTAGTGAAAAACTGTTTTTT.

The CDR3 DNA reads as TGCGCCAGCAGCCAAGATGGGACAGTTCCCAATGAAAAACTGTTTTTT. Protein sequence: CASSQDGTVPNEKLFF. The V and J genes are TRBV4-1 and TRBJ1-4; TRBD1 matches at 7 bases. The CDR3 extends over 16 amino acids. Germline V gene lookup returns CDR1 MGHRA and CDR2 YSYEKL. J was trimmed by 5 bases and V by 0 bases; bases with no gene match: 6.

This clonotype occurred a few times. DNA of the CDR3: TGTGCCAGCACCCCCGACTCGGCCACTGAAGCTTTCTTT. Translation: CASTPDSATEAFF. The chain is built from TRBV7-9 and TRBJ1-1; D is uncertain. The CDR3 loop spans 13 amino acids. The V and J ends lost 7 bases and 4 bases respectively, with 13 bases between them. Germline loops: CDR1 SEHNR, CDR2 FQNEAQ (reference sequence).

This chain connects TRBV20-1 to TRBJ2-3; TRBD2 might be the D (6 bases). V was trimmed by 3 bases and J by 2 bases, leaving 12 bases between them. Germline values: CDR1 DFQATT, CDR2 SNEGSKA (reference sequence). The CDR3 is 14 residues long. Written as DNA, the CDR3 is TGCAGTGCTAGTGGGGCGGGAAACACAGATACGCAGTATTTT. It yields the protein CSASGAGNTDTQYF.

This clonotype was picked up many times. The chain employs TRBV15 and TRBJ1-5, with D perhaps matching TRBD1 (5 bases). Germline V gene lookup returns CDR1 LNHNV and CDR2 YYDKDF (reference sequence). The CDR3 runs to 13 residues. V lost 8 bases to trimming and J lost 6 bases, with 14 bases between them. CDR3 sequence reads: CATSDKVGQPQHF. The CDR3 coding sequence is TGTGCCACCTCGGACAAAGTTGGTCAGCCCCAGCATTTT.

This clonotype was recorded only once. This may be a read error, as it is one base from a much larger clone. The rearrangement uses TRBV29-1 and TRBJ2-2; 8 bases fit TRBD1. This CDR3 region has 12 residues. CDR1 and CDR2 from the germline V gene are SQVTM and ANQGSEA. The V and J ends lost 6 bases and 3 bases, in that order; junction bases with no gene match: 0. The CDR3 here is CSVQGDTGELFF. CDR3 sequence (DNA): TGCAGCGTACAGGGGGACACCGGGGAGCTGTTTTTT.

This chain's CDR3 is CASSGPRDSDPDEQFF. The CDR3 DNA reads as TGCGCCAGCAGCGGCCCCCGGGACAGCGATCCTGATGAGCAGTTCTTC. The chain combines TRBV5-1 with TRBJ2-1, with 7 bases that match TRBD1. This CDR3 has 16 residues. Looked up from germline, CDR1 is SGHRS and CDR2 is YFSETQ. With 4 bases clipped from V and 8 bases from J, the junction kept 15 bases outside the gene matches.

V and J are TRBV5-1 and TRBJ1-2; 11 bases fit TRBD1. This CDR3 is built from 16 residues. In germline, CDR1 is SGHRS, CDR2 YFSETQ. V trimming: 7 bases; J trimming: 0 bases; junction bases outside the gene matches: 8. Written as DNA, the CDR3 is TGCGCCAGCGGATTTGGACAGGGGGCTTCTAACTATGGCTACACCTTC. Translating gives CASGFGQGASNYGYTF.